This T cell receptor beta chain derives from a study of blood T cells in healthy people across ages. On the study more broadly: Template-switching capture recovered about one barcoded beta molecule per two T cells.

The CDR3 extends over 12 amino acids. CDR1 is SNHLY and CDR2 is FYNNEI in the germline V gene. PBMCs numbering at least 7 million were isolated per sample. Together with a sample-barcoded 5' primer, a J-beta primer mix was included in a second PCR lasting about 7 to 12 cycles. Each cDNA molecule carried a tag from a template-switch adaptor that contained 12 random nucleotides. Via MiXCR, TCRdb re-called the 5' RACE reads, giving one row per CDR3 protein. The table has 1.2 million to 1.5 million distinct CDR3 sequences, approximately 59% seen once. Specimen: blood. The V gene is TRBV2, the J gene TRBJ2-4; TRBD2 is a possible D gene (5 bases). The DNA end favors TRBJ2-7, so the J call may be wrong. This TCR derives from a man younger than 35 in good health. CDR3 loop: CASTRADYEQYF. Here the CDR3 DNA reads TGTGCCAGCACCAGAGCGGACTACGAGCAGTACTTC.